This T cell receptor beta chain was sequenced in a study of Graves' ophthalmopathy and Graves' hyperthyroidism. Study-level results: Detected in blood as well were most expanded thyroid clonotypes with frequency above 0.001.

Transcripts of RNA were the source for amplifying TCR beta CDR3 regions. First-round RT-PCR with HTBI primers preceded a second-round multiplex PCR. TCRdb ran MiXCR on the multiplex PCR reads and lists one entry per CDR3 protein. The sample comprises about 200,000 distinct CDR3 sequences, around 28% of which are singletons, and approximately 9.1% rests with the top ten. Other autoimmune diseases, uncontrolled infections, pregnancy or lactation ruled patients out of participation. Orbital computed tomography, thyroid ultrasound, TRAb, serum thyroxine and clinical symptoms formed the basis of diagnosis. The PBMCs were taken from under 12 ml of fresh peripheral blood. With respect to this clonotype: The antigen is undetermined.

Germline V gene lookup returns CDR1 MDHEN and CDR2 SYDVKM. J lost 2 bases, V lost 5 bases, and 8 bases had no gene match. The CDR3 runs 16 residues. This chain connects TRBV28 to TRBJ2-5, with 10 bases aligning to TRBD2. Sequencing used peripheral blood. This clonotype originated in a man in his fifties or sixties with Graves' ophthalmopathy. CDR3 in amino acids: CASSPPGLADQETQYF. The CDR3 DNA reads TGTGCCAGCAGTCCGCCCGGACTAGCGGATCAAGAGACCCAGTACTTC. Complete variable domain (other parts from reference TRBV28 and TRBJ2-5): DVKVTQSSRYLVKRTGEKVFLECVQDMDHENMFWYRQDPGLGLRLIYFSYDVKMKEKGDIPEGYSVSREKKERFSLILESASTNQTSMYLCASSPPGLADQETQYFGPGTRLLVL.